Many counts were recorded for the clone carrying this T cell receptor (beta chain). Its antigen remains unknown. Included in the TCR beta cDNA libraries were unique molecular identifiers. MiXCR, run by TCRdb on the PCR reads, gives a single entry per CDR3 protein. The data contain hundreds of thousands of distinct CDR3 sequences, 25% to 30% of them singletons. The entry originates in a study of post-analysis software for immune sequencing data. General study findings and limits: Elevated frequency relative to controls characterized 4 or 5 TRBV segments in patients, TRBV5-6, TRBV5-1 and TRBV20-1 among them.

V dropped 1 base and J dropped 2 bases, with 12 bases sitting between them. This CDR3 contains 14 residues. Germline CDR1 reads DFQATT; CDR2 reads SNEGSKA (reference sequence). Sequencing was done on a sample of blood. The source is a girl aged 5 to 17 with multiple sclerosis. The V and J genes are TRBV20-1 and TRBJ2-7; D is perhaps TRBD1 or TRBD2 (5 bases each). The CDR3: CSARGPTGPYEQYF. The CDR3 DNA reads TGCAGTGCTAGAGGGCCGACGGGGCCCTACGAGCAGTACTTC.